The 28 T cell receptor beta chains reported below all come from one sample, sequenced in a study of neoadjuvant nivolumab and ipilimumab in lung cancer. Sequencing was performed with immunoSEQ multiplex PCR; in TCRdb, only in-frame clones are kept and a portion is missing. The table lists 7,000 to 9,500 clones, approximately 80% of them singletons, with around 8% in the top ten. Sequenced here: tumor tissue, sampled after neoadjuvant nivolumab, alone or with ipilimumab, at or shortly before surgery. These TCRs come from an adult with non-small cell lung cancer.

The chain combines TRBV15 with TRBJ2-7, with D hard to call. The CDR3 is 14 amino acids. V was cut by 1 base and J by 2 bases, with 9 bases left in between. CDR1 LNHNV and CDR2 YYDKDF come from the germline V gene (reference sequence). The DNA for the CDR3 is TGTGCCACCAGCAGAGTTCGACCCGCCTACGAGCAGTACTTC. As protein: CATSRVRPAYEQYF.

The chain recombines TRBV18 with TRBJ2-2; D is undetermined. The CDR3 spans 13 residues. Trimming left V 2 bases short and J 6 bases short, with 7 bases between. Germline V gene sequence: CDR1 KGHSH, CDR2 LQKENI. Written as DNA, the CDR3 is TGTGCCAGCTCACCAGGGTTAGCCGGGGAGCTGTTTTTT. Encoded protein: CASSPGLAGELFF.

This clone was picked up one time. The chain combines TRBV7-2 with TRBJ2-7; D gene ambiguous. From germline, CDR1 is SGHTA and CDR2 FQGNSA. The CDR3 sequence is 13 residues long. V was trimmed by 4 bases and J by 5 bases, leaving 12 bases between them. The DNA for the CDR3 is TGTGCCAGCAGCTCCCGACTTTGGGACGAGCAGTACTTC. Its protein is CASSSRLWDEQYF.

V usage is TRBV19 and J usage is TRBJ2-5; 10 bases line up with TRBD1. V lost 4 bases to trimming and J lost 2 bases; unmatched junction nucleotides: 13. Germline values: CDR1 LNHDA, CDR2 SQIVND (reference sequence). This CDR3 is built from 18 residues. The CDR3 DNA follows: TGTGCCAGTAGTAGGGCGGGGACAGGGGCCACCTTTCAAGAGACCCAGTACTTC. This translates into CASSRAGTGATFQETQYF.

This clone has a single count. The chain uses TRBV6-1 and TRBJ1-2, with unresolved D. CDR3 length equals 16 residues. Germline V gene data show CDR1 as MNHNS and CDR2 as SASEGT. The V end lost 4 bases, the J end lost 1 base, and 16 bases lay between the germline ends. The CDR3 loop reads CASSGTSPAINYGYTF. The CDR3 coding sequence is TGTGCCAGCAGTGGGACCAGCCCAGCGATTAACTATGGCTACACCTTC.

The CDR3: CASSLGGGADTQYF. The CDR3 DNA reads TGTGCCAGCAGCCTGGGAGGGGGGGCGGATACGCAGTATTTT. The chain joins TRBV14 to TRBJ2-3; D possibly corresponds to TRBD2 (7 bases). V lost 4 bases to trimming and J lost 6 bases, with 14 bases between them. Germline V gene sequence: CDR1 SGHDN, CDR2 FVKESK. The CDR3 runs 14 residues.

The chain carries TRBV7-9 and TRBJ1-2, with D hard to call. Trimming stripped 5 bases from V and 0 bases from J, with 7 bases between. CDR1 and CDR2 (germline): SEHNR, FQNEAQ (reference sequence). The CDR3 loop spans 13 amino acids. The CDR3 nucleotides are TGTGCCAGCAGCGGCTACACTAACTATGGCTACACCTTC. It codes for CASSGYTNYGYTF.

This chain joins TRBV5-1 and TRBJ2-3; D is uncertain. This CDR3 has 14 amino acids. Trimming took 1 base from V and 3 from J, leaving 9 bases between them. Germline assignment: CDR1 SGHRS and CDR2 YFSETQ. The chain's CDR3 is CASSLQGRTDTQYF. CDR3 nucleotide sequence: TGCGCCAGCAGCTTGCAAGGGCGGACAGATACGCAGTATTTT.

The rearrangement links TRBV7-2 to TRBJ2-2, with TRBD2 identical over 7 bases. The CDR3 runs to 14 residues. The V gene's germline CDR1 is SGHTA and CDR2 FQGNSA. With V trimmed by 5 bases and J by 6 bases, 6 bases remained unmatched. The CDR3 region has the DNA TGTGCCAGCAGCAAACTAGCGTGGGCCGGGGAGCTGTTTTTT. It specifies CASSKLAWAGELFF.

The CDR3 here is CASSLEGQGSFGRYTF. The CDR3 nucleotides read TGCGCCAGCAGCTTGGAGGGACAGGGAAGTTTCGGACGCTACACCTTC. The rearrangement links TRBV5-1 to TRBJ1-2; 9 nucleotides agree with TRBD1. With 0 bases clipped from V and 9 bases from J, the junction kept 12 bases outside the gene matches. Per the germline V gene, CDR1 is SGHRS and CDR2 is YFSETQ. The CDR3 covers 16 residues.

This chain joins TRBV27 and TRBJ1-2, with TRBD1 matching 9 bases. Germline V gives CDR1 MNHEY, CDR2 SMNVEV (reference sequence). The CDR3 extends over 16 amino acids. The V segment lost 7 bases and the J segment 4 bases; nucleotides outside the gene matches: 13. CDR3 DNA: TGTGCCAGCACCCAACACCCAACGACAGGGGGCTATGGCTACACCTTC. It encodes CASTQHPTTGGYGYTF.

The chain employs TRBV29-1 and TRBJ1-4; D gene ambiguous. The CDR3 has 12 residues. Trimming removed 7 bases from V and 3 bases from J, with 9 bases in between. From germline, CDR1 is SQVTM and CDR2 ANQGSEA. This CDR3 is CSGGRPNEKLFF. The DNA for the CDR3 is TGCAGCGGAGGACGGCCTAATGAAAAACTGTTTTTT. The full variable domain, rest sourced from reference TRBV29-1 and TRBJ1-4, is SAVISQKPSRDICQRGTSLTIQCQVDSQVTMMFWYRQQPGQSLTLIATANQGSEATYESGFVIDKFPISRPNLTFSTLTVSNMSPEDSSIYLCSGGRPNEKLFFGSGTQLSVL.

The table lists this clone with a few counts. CDR3 DNA: TGTGCCAGCTCACCGTCCCGGGTGGGTACCCAAGAGACCCAGTACTTC. Translated, it gives CASSPSRVGTQETQYF. V usage is TRBV18 and J usage is TRBJ2-5; no definite D call. The V and J ends lost 3 bases and 1 base respectively, with 15 bases between them. CDR1 and CDR2 from the germline V gene are KGHSH and LQKENI. The CDR3 consists of 16 residues.

J is TRBJ2-2 and V is TRBV7-9; D possibly corresponds to TRBD1 (6 bases). Germline V gene data show CDR1 as SEHNR and CDR2 as FQNEAQ (reference sequence). V lost 6 bases, J lost 3 bases, and 8 bases lay in between. This CDR3 spans 13 amino acids. The CDR3 DNA sequence: TGTGCCAGCAGTCAGGGGTACACCGGGGAGCTGTTTTTT. As protein: CASSQGYTGELFF.

The chain is built from TRBV5-1 and TRBJ2-3; maybe TRBD2 (5 bases). The CDR3 runs to 13 residues. Trimming removed 4 bases from V and 4 bases from J, with 10 bases in between. In germline, CDR1 is SGHRS, CDR2 YFSETQ. The CDR3 loop reads CASSTGNPDTQYF. In DNA, the CDR3 is TGCGCCAGCAGCACCGGGAACCCAGATACGCAGTATTTT.

CDR3 DNA sequence: TGTGCCAGCAGCTCACTTGCCCCAGGAGGCTATGGCTACACCTTC. The encoded protein is CASSSLAPGGYGYTF. The rearrangement uses TRBV7-9 and TRBJ1-2; D unclear. The V and J ends lost 4 bases and 4 bases respectively, with 16 bases between them. The CDR3 covers 15 residues. Germline lookup yields CDR1 SEHNR and CDR2 FQNEAQ (reference sequence).

A single count supports this clone. The chain joins TRBV6-1 to TRBJ1-2; TRBD1 agrees at 7 bases. Per the germline V gene, CDR1 is MNHNS and CDR2 is SASEGT. V was pared by 6 bases and J by 2 bases, with 9 bases of the junction left unmatched. There are 15 residues in the CDR3. The DNA of the CDR3 is TGTGCCAGCAGACTCGAACAGGGGTGGAACTATGGCTACACCTTC. This encodes CASRLEQGWNYGYTF.

J is TRBJ2-7 and V is TRBV5-8; D might be TRBD1 or TRBD2, each matching 6 bases. The CDR3 length is 14 residues. V lost 4 bases to trimming and J lost 3 bases, with 14 bases between them. Germline CDR1 SGHTS, CDR2 YDEGEE. CDR3 nucleotides: TGTGCCAGCAGCAGGGGGGCAAACTACTACGAGCAGTACTTC. Translated, it gives CASSRGANYYEQYF.

The J gene is TRBJ2-2, the V gene TRBV6-8; D gene uncertain. V lost 11 bases and J 0 bases, leaving 10 bases between the germline ends. The CDR3 sequence is 13 residues long. The V gene's germline CDR1 is MNHGY and CDR2 SAAAGT. CDR3 in DNA: TGTGCCGGGGAAGCTACGAACACCGGGGAGCTGTTTTTT. As protein: CAGEATNTGELFF.

The chain links TRBV6-5 to TRBJ1-5; D might be TRBD1 (5 bases). The length of the CDR3 is 13 residues. The V gene's germline CDR1 is MNHEY and CDR2 SVGAGI. V gave up 4 bases and J gave up 9 bases, with 13 bases separating them. CDR3 sequence (DNA): TGTGCCAGCAGTTCCACAGGTCGTCGGCCCCAGCATTTT. Protein: CASSSTGRRPQHF.

This rearrangement joins TRBV6-5 to TRBJ1-1, with TRBD1 as a possible D gene (6 bases). Trimming removed 5 bases at V and 3 bases at J, with 13 bases between. The CDR3 covers 14 residues. Per the germline V gene, CDR1 is MNHEY and CDR2 is SVGAGI. CDR3 DNA: TGTGCCAGCAGTCTTTTAGGGGGAGACACTGAAGCTTTCTTT. This sequence encodes CASSLLGGDTEAFF.

The chain has TRBV19 and TRBJ2-7; the D gene is possibly TRBD2 (6 bases). Germline-derived CDR1 and CDR2 are LNHDA and SQIVND (reference sequence). The CDR3 has 15 amino acids. V lost 0 bases and J 3 bases, leaving 12 bases between the germline ends. CDR3 amino acids: CASSIDHGTFYEQYF. Written as DNA, the CDR3 is TGTGCCAGTAGTATAGATCACGGGACTTTCTACGAGCAGTACTTC.

This clone turned up a few times. J is TRBJ2-1 and V is TRBV6-4, with 10 bases identical to TRBD1. J was trimmed by 6 bases and V by 6 bases; bases with no gene match: 5. CDR1 MRHNA and CDR2 SNTAGT come from the germline V gene. The CDR3 is made up of 14 amino acids. Here the CDR3 reads CASRETGGFNEQFF. The CDR3 DNA is TGTGCCAGCAGGGAGACAGGGGGCTTCAATGAGCAGTTCTTC.

This clone was seen a few times. The genes are TRBV27 and TRBJ1-2, with unresolved D. The germline gives CDR1 MNHEY, CDR2 SMNVEV (reference sequence). This CDR3 spans 13 amino acids. Trimming removed 2 bases at V and 8 bases at J, with 12 bases between. CDR3 in DNA: TGTGCCAGCAGTTTAAGGGAGACTTCGGGCTACACCTTC. This sequence encodes CASSLRETSGYTF.

The chain recombines TRBV6-6 with TRBJ2-7, with no clear D. Trimming left V 2 bases short and J 3 bases short, with 8 bases between. Germline loops: CDR1 MNHNY, CDR2 SVGAGI (reference sequence). The length of the CDR3 is 13 residues. The CDR3, as DNA: TGTGCCAGCAGTTACGACGGATACTACGAGCAGTACTTC. Translation: CASSYDGYYEQYF.

This clone was found once. This sequence joins TRBV7-9 and TRBJ1-1; TRBD1 matches at 7 bases. Trimming took 6 bases from V and 3 from J; bases not matched to a gene: 7. The CDR3 is made up of 14 amino acids. Per the germline V gene, CDR1 is SEHNR and CDR2 is FQNEAQ (reference sequence). The CDR3 is CASSTTGMDTEAFF. DNA for the CDR3: TGTGCCAGCAGTACGACAGGGATGGACACTGAAGCTTTCTTT.

V is TRBV11-2 and J is TRBJ1-1; D gene uncertain. Trimming left V 4 bases short and J 4 bases short, with 7 bases between. This CDR3 has 12 residues. Looked up from germline, CDR1 is SGHAT and CDR2 is FQNNGV. The CDR3 DNA is TGTGCCAGCAGCTCTGACACCACTGAAGCTTTCTTT. Protein product: CASSSDTTEAFF.

V and J are TRBV25-1 and TRBJ2-5; 7 bases agree with TRBD1. CDR1 is MGHDK and CDR2 is SYGVNS in the germline V gene. The CDR3 extends over 15 amino acids. After removal of 5 bases from V and 2 bases from J, the junction contained 8 bases not matched to a gene. The CDR3 here is CASSTYRGVQETQYF. The CDR3 DNA is TGTGCCAGCAGTACCTACAGGGGAGTACAAGAGACCCAGTACTTC.